What follows are 17 T cell receptor beta chains derived from one specimen sequenced in a study of human T cells and chemical hapten exposure. Time point reported: patch test 1, 2 weeks after DPC sensitization. The treatment is: therapeutic diphenylcyclopropenone sensitization with weekly scalp DPC. TCRdb reprocessed the RACE reads with MiXCR, giving one entry per CDR3 protein. The profile shows approximately 350,000 distinct CDR3 sequences, around 7% of them singletons. Sequencing used whole blood, obtained in connection with sensitization to the hapten diphenylcyclopropenone (DPC). The receptors originated from a woman under 30 with alopecia areata. Some clones in this sample may be carry-over from other donors' samples.

This clonotype was observed many times. V usage is TRBV29-1 and J usage is TRBJ2-7; D perhaps matches TRBD2 (6 bases). Per the germline V gene, CDR1 is SQVTM and CDR2 is ANQGSEA. The CDR3 contains 14 residues. Trimming stripped 2 bases from V and 2 bases from J, with 13 bases between. The CDR3 DNA sequence: TGCAGCGTTGAAAACCCGAGCGGGCCCTACGAGCAGTACTTC. Translating gives CSVENPSGPYEQYF.

This clonotype showed up many times. The V and J genes are TRBV2 and TRBJ2-3; TRBD2 agrees at 8 bases. In germline, CDR1 is SNHLY, CDR2 FYNNEI. The CDR3 has 15 amino acids. Trimming at V came to 10 bases and at J to 4 bases, leaving 13 bases not matched to a gene. CDR3 protein: CATKRAGAVPDTQYF. The CDR3 region has the DNA TGTGCCACCAAAAGAGCGGGGGCCGTTCCAGATACGCAGTATTTT.

The gene calls are TRBV10-3 and TRBJ1-1, with TRBD1 matching 8 bases. This CDR3 region has 14 residues. Germline V lookup: CDR1 ENHRY, CDR2 SYGVKD. V was clipped by 8 bases and J by 0 bases; unmatched bases: 5. The CDR3 bases are TGTGCCATCGGAAGGGACAGGATGAACACTGAAGCTTTCTTT. It codes for CAIGRDRMNTEAFF.

Many counts were recorded for this clonotype. The chain combines TRBV3-1 with TRBJ2-2, with D perhaps TRBD2 (6 bases). Germline assignment: CDR1 LGHDT and CDR2 YNNKEL (reference sequence). V lost 1 base and J 4 bases, leaving 10 bases between the germline ends. This CDR3 has 15 residues. CDR3 coding DNA: TGTGCCAGCAGCCAAGGAGGGAGGACCACCGGGGAGCTGTTTTTT. Translation: CASSQGGRTTGELFF.

This clonotype was found a few times. The chain is built from TRBV5-1 and TRBJ1-1; perhaps TRBD1 as D (6 bases). V gave up 3 bases and J gave up 4 bases, with 16 bases separating them. The CDR3 consists of 15 residues. CDR1 is SGHRS, CDR2 YFSETQ, per germline. The chain's CDR3 is CASSSNNRAGTEAFF. The CDR3 DNA sequence: TGCGCCAGCAGCTCGAATAACAGGGCCGGCACTGAAGCTTTCTTT.

This clonotype was recorded a few times. The chain recombines TRBV12-5 with TRBJ1-1, with D hard to call. This CDR3 spans 13 amino acids. With 3 bases removed from V and 1 base from J, the gap between germline ends came to 6 bases. Looked up from germline, CDR1 is LGHNT and CDR2 is FRNRAP. CDR3 in amino acids: CASGFSANTEAFF. The CDR3 bases are TGTGCTAGTGGTTTCTCAGCGAACACTGAAGCTTTCTTT. Based on the CDR3 plus reference TRBV12-5 and TRBJ1-1, the full variable domain is DARVTQTPRHKVTEMGQEVTMRCQPILGHNTVFWYRQTMMQGLELLAYFRNRAPLDDSGMPKDRFSAEMPDATLATLKIQPSEPRDSAVYFCASGFSANTEAFFGQGTRLTVV.

This clonotype was counted between two and nine times. The V and J genes are TRBV6-2 or TRBV6-3 and TRBJ2-7; 8 bases fit TRBD1. CDR3 length: 15 residues. Trimming took 6 bases from V and 0 from J; bases not matched to a gene: 7. Per the germline V gene, CDR1 is MNHEY and CDR2 is SVGEGT. The CDR3 reads CASSWDRRNSYEQYF. CDR3 bases: TGTGCCAGCAGCTGGGACAGGCGAAACTCCTACGAGCAGTACTTC.

This clonotype has a handful of counts. The chain has TRBV5-1 and TRBJ2-3; the match to TRBD2 covers 9 bases. Germline V gene lookup returns CDR1 SGHRS and CDR2 YFSETQ. The CDR3 contains 17 residues. With 0 bases clipped from V and 3 bases from J, the junction kept 8 bases outside the gene matches. DNA for the CDR3: TGCGCCAGCAGCTTGGCCCCTAGCGGGGTGGGGACAGATACGCAGTATTTT. Protein sequence: CASSLAPSGVGTDTQYF.

This clonotype was seen a handful of times. J is TRBJ2-1 and V is TRBV9; D unresolved. The length of the CDR3 is 14 residues. Germline-derived CDR1 and CDR2 are SGDLS and YYNGEE. V was shortened by 1 base and J by 5 bases, with 10 bases between the two germline ends. The CDR3 spells CASSVLPRNNEQFF. The CDR3 coding sequence is TGTGCCAGCAGCGTACTCCCGCGGAACAATGAGCAGTTCTTC.

This clonotype was seen at least ten times. The chain couples TRBV4-2 to TRBJ1-6; D possibly corresponds to TRBD1 (6 bases). This CDR3 has 16 residues. V gave up 3 bases and J gave up 7 bases, with 16 bases separating them. Germline CDR1 is LGHNA and CDR2 is YNFKEQ. CDR3 sequence: CASSQANRGGNSPLHF. CDR3 nucleotides: TGTGCCAGCAGCCAGGCCAACAGAGGGGGGAATTCACCCCTCCACTTT.

This clonotype was seen at least ten times. The rearrangement links TRBV7-8 to TRBJ1-5; 7 nucleotides match TRBD1. CDR3 size: 15 residues. CDR1 is SGHVS and CDR2 is FQNEAQ in the germline V gene. V dropped 5 bases and J dropped 7; count of bases not matched to a gene: 11. The CDR3 DNA sequence: TGTGCCAGCAGCCCCAGACAGGGAACTGGACAGCCCCAGCATTTT. Translated: CASSPRQGTGQPQHF.

The chain combines TRBV7-8 with TRBJ1-5; D unclear. CDR3 length: 15 amino acids. Between the trimmed V and J ends, which lost 5 bases and 0 bases, there was a span of 11 bases. Per germline, CDR1 SGHVS and CDR2 FQNEAQ. The CDR3 DNA is TGTGCCAGCAGCGATGAGCGTTTTAGCAATCAGCCCCAGCATTTT. It translates to CASSDERFSNQPQHF.

This clonotype was counted between two and nine times. This chain links TRBV20-1 with TRBJ1-1; D might be TRBD1 (5 bases). This CDR3 region has 13 residues. Germline V gene data show CDR1 as DFQATT and CDR2 as SNEGSKA (reference sequence). V lost 3 bases and J 4 bases, leaving 12 bases between the germline ends. CDR3 protein: CSASRGLGTEAFF. In DNA form, the CDR3 reads TGCAGTGCTAGTAGGGGATTGGGCACTGAAGCTTTCTTT.

J is TRBJ1-2 and V is TRBV6-2 or TRBV6-3, with 8 positions matching TRBD1. This CDR3 has 14 amino acids. The trim removed 6 bases at V and 7 bases at J, leaving 10 bases unmatched. CDR1 and CDR2 from the germline V gene are MNHEY and SVGEGT. The DNA for the CDR3 is TGTGCCAGCAGCGGTATGCAGGGGGCGCGTGGCTACACCTTC. It translates to CASSGMQGARGYTF.

With respect to this clonotype: This could be a read error, since a much larger clone is one nucleotide away. V is TRBV20-1 and J is TRBJ2-3, with D uncertain. Germline V gene sequence: CDR1 DFQATT, CDR2 SNEGSKA (reference sequence). This CDR3 region has 10 residues. The CDR3 region has the DNA TGCACCCTCTGGACAGATACGCAGTATTTT. Translating gives CTLWTDTQYF.

This chain uses TRBV12-3 or TRBV12-4 with TRBJ2-7; maybe TRBD1 (6 bases). The CDR3 length is 15 residues. Deletions cut 5 bases from V and 4 bases from J, with 18 bases between. CDR3 in DNA: TGTGCCAGCAGTCCCTCGGGCAGGGGAGAATACGAGCAGTACTTC. Protein sequence: CASSPSGRGEYEQYF.

Many counts were recorded for this clonotype. The J gene is TRBJ2-1, the V gene TRBV6-5, with 7 bases matching TRBD2. CDR3 length: 12 amino acids. Germline assignment: CDR1 MNHEY and CDR2 SVGAGI. The ends lost 8 bases at V and 8 bases at J; junction bases unmatched: 6. The CDR3 is CASGPGGYEQFF. In nucleotides, the CDR3 is TGTGCCAGCGGACCGGGGGGATATGAGCAGTTCTTC.